The sequence of this T cell receptor beta chain was determined in a study of blood T cells in healthy people across ages. With V trimmed by 0 bases and J by 0 bases, 3 bases remained unmatched. The CDR3 is 15 amino acids. Germline V CDR1 and CDR2: DFQATT, SNEGSKA (reference sequence). The draw of peripheral blood yielded around 9.6 milliliters from each donor. Combining a sample-barcoded 5' primer with a J-beta primer mix, a second PCR ran for roughly 6 to 11 cycles. TCRdb analysed the 5' RACE reads with MiXCR anew, one entry per CDR3 protein. Of 1.5 million or so distinct CDR3 sequences listed, 35% to 45% were seen once; the top ten hold approximately 4%.

The source material was blood. The chain couples TRBV20-1 to TRBJ2-3; the match to TRBD1 covers 7 bases. The clonotype comes from a woman between 18 and 29 years old in good health. The CDR3 loop is CSAREPGGSTDTQYF. In DNA form, the CDR3 reads TGCAGTGCTAGAGAACCAGGGGGTAGCACAGATACGCAGTATTTT.